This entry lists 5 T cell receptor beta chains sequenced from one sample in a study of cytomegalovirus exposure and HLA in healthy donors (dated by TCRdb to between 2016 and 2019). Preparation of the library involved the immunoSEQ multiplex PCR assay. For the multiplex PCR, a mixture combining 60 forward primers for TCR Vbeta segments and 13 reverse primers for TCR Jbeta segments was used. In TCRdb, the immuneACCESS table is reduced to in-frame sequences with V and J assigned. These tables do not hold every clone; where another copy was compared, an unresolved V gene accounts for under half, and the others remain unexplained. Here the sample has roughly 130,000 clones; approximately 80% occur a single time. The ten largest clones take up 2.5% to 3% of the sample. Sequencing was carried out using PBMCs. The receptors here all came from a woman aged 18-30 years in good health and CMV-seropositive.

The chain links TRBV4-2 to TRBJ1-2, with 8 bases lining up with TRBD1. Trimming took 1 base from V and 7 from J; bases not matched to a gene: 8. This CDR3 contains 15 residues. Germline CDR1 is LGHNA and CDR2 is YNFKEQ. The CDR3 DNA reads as TGTGCCAGCAGCCAAGTCGGACAGGGAGAAGGTGGCTACACCTTC. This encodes CASSQVGQGEGGYTF.

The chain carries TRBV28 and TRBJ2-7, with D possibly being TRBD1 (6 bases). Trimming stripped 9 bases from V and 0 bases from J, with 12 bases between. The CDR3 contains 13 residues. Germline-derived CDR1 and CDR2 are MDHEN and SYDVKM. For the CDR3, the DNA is TGTGCCAGTGGAGTGGACAGCTCCTACGAGCAGTACTTC. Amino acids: CASGVDSSYEQYF. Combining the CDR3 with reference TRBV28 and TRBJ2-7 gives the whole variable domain DVKVTQSSRYLVKRTGEKVFLECVQDMDHENMFWYRQDPGLGLRLIYFSYDVKMKEKGDIPEGYSVSREKKERFSLILESASTNQTSMYLCASGVDSSYEQYFGPGTRLTVT.

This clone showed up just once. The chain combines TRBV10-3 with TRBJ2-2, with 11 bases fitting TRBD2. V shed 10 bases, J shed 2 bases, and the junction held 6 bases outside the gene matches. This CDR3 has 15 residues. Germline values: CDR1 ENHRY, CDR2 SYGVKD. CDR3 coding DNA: TGTGCCACTAAGACTAGCGGGGTCAACACCGGGGAGCTGTTTTTT. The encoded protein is CATKTSGVNTGELFF.

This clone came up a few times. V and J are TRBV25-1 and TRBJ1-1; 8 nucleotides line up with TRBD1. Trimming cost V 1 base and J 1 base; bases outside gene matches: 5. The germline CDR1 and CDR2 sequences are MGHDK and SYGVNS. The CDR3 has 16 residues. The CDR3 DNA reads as TGTGCCAGCAGTGAATCTCATGGACAGGGGAACACTGAAGCTTTCTTT. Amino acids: CASSESHGQGNTEAFF.

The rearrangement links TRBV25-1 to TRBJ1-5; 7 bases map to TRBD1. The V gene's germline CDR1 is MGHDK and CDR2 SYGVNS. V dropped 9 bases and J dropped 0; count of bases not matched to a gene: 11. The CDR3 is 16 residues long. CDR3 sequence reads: CASSPVDRDSNQPQHF. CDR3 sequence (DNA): TGTGCCAGTAGCCCGGTCGACAGGGATAGCAATCAGCCCCAGCATTTT.